These 9 T cell receptor beta chains were all obtained from the same sample, sequenced in a study of T cell repertoires in cytomegalovirus infection. Via MiXCR, TCRdb re-called the reads, giving one row per CDR3 protein. The sample holds some 230,000 distinct CDR3 sequences, roughly 22% seen once. The sequenced material came from CD8+ T cells from PBMCs. The receptor source for this set is a human donor in good health (CMV status not recorded). Some clones in this sample may be carry-over from other donors' samples.

This clonotype showed up just a few times. V gene TRBV27 combines with J gene TRBJ2-1, with TRBD2 matching over 11 bases. The CDR3 has 15 residues. V was pared by 7 bases and J by 3 bases, with 5 bases of the junction left unmatched. Germline CDR1 and CDR2: MNHEY and SMNVEV (reference sequence). The CDR3 nucleotides are TGTGCCAGCAATCTAGCGGGGGGAATCTACAATGAGCAGTTCTTC. It codes for CASNLAGGIYNEQFF.

This clonotype was observed a few times. This chain links TRBV28 with TRBJ1-2; 8 bases fit TRBD1. CDR1 is MDHEN and CDR2 is SYDVKM in the germline V gene. With V trimmed by 5 bases and J by 3 bases, 5 bases remained unmatched. The CDR3 has 14 residues. This CDR3 is CASSGTGLDYGYTF. CDR3 DNA: TGTGCCAGCAGTGGGACAGGTCTTGACTATGGCTACACCTTC.

The V and J genes are TRBV12-3 or TRBV12-4 and TRBJ2-2, with D hard to call. Trimming removed 10 bases at V and 7 bases at J, with 13 bases between. The CDR3 has 12 amino acids. CDR3 in amino acids: CATKAGGGELFF. CDR3 coding DNA: TGTGCCACCAAGGCAGGCGGCGGGGAGCTGTTTTTT.

This chain links TRBV5-6 with TRBJ2-1, with TRBD2 matching over 9 bases. Trimming removed 4 bases from V and 6 bases from J; junction bases left unmatched: 2. The length of the CDR3 is 13 residues. Germline V gene lookup returns CDR1 SGHDT and CDR2 YYEEEE. The CDR3 loop is CASSLGLANEQFF. The CDR3 nucleotides read TGTGCCAGCAGCCTGGGACTAGCCAATGAGCAGTTCTTC.

This clonotype was observed a handful of times. The chain combines TRBV24-1 with TRBJ2-5; D not resolved. Germline-derived CDR1 and CDR2 are KGHDR and SFDVKD. The CDR3 is made up of 12 amino acids. Trimming took 3 bases from V and 0 from J, leaving 1 base between them. CDR3 DNA sequence: TGTGCCACCAGTGATAACCAAGAGACCCAGTACTTC. Translated: CATSDNQETQYF.

This clonotype was counted between two and nine times. This sequence joins TRBV4-1 and TRBJ2-7; possibly TRBD1 for D (5 bases). The CDR3 is 15 residues long. The germline V gene has CDR1 MGHRA and CDR2 YSYEKL. The germline V and J ends were trimmed by 1 base and 0 bases, with 10 bases remaining between them. CDR3 nucleotides: TGCGCCAGCAGCCAAGTGAAAGACAGCTCCTACGAGCAGTACTTC. Amino acids: CASSQVKDSSYEQYF.

The V and J genes are TRBV11-3 and TRBJ2-1; 11 bases agree with TRBD1. In germline, CDR1 is SGHNT, CDR2 YENEEA. This CDR3 has 15 amino acids. Losses at the gene ends were 1 base for V and 7 bases for J; bases not matched to a gene: 3. The CDR3 bases are TGTGCCAGCAGCTTAGGTGGGACAGGGGGGAATGAGCAGTTCTTC. This translates into CASSLGGTGGNEQFF.

This clonotype was observed a handful of times. The rearrangement uses TRBV5-6 and TRBJ1-3, with D hard to call. Deletions cut 3 bases from V and 8 bases from J, with 15 bases between. Germline-derived CDR1 and CDR2 are SGHDT and YYEEEE. CDR3 length: 14 residues. The CDR3 DNA follows: TGTGCCAGCAGCTCTACGGACCGGGTACACACCATATATTTT. It yields the protein CASSSTDRVHTIYF.

The V and J genes are TRBV9 and TRBJ2-7; the D gene is possibly TRBD2 (6 bases). Germline-derived CDR1 and CDR2 are SGDLS and YYNGEE. This CDR3 spans 15 amino acids. Trimming pared 4 bases from V and 3 bases from J, leaving 17 bases between. The CDR3 sequence: CASSPRGRELYEQYF. Written as DNA, the CDR3 is TGTGCCAGCAGCCCAAGAGGGCGGGAACTCTACGAGCAGTACTTC.